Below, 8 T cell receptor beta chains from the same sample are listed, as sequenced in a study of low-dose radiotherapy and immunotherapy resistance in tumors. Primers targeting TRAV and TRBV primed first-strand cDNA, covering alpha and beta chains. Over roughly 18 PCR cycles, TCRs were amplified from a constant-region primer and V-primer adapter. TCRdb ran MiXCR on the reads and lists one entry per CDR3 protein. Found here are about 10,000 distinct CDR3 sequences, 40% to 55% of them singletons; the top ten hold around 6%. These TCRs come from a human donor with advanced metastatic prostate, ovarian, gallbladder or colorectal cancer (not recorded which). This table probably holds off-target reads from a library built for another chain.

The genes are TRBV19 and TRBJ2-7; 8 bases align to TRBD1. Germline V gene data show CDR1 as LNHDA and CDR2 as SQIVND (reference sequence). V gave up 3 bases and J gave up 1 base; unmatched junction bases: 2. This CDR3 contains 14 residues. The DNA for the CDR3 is TGTGCCAGTAGTATGCAGGGGGCGTCCTACGAGCAGTACTTC. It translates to CASSMQGASYEQYF.

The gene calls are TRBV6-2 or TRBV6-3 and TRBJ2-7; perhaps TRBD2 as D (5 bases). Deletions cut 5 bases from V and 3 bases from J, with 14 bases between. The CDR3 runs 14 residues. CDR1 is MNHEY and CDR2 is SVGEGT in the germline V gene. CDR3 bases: TGTGCCAGCAGTGAAAGTCCCGAGGGCTACGAGCAGTACTTC. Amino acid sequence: CASSESPEGYEQYF.

The DNA of the CDR3 is TGTGCCAGCAGCGTAGCTCCGTTCTCTGGAAACACCATATATTTT. This gives the protein CASSVAPFSGNTIYF. The rearrangement uses TRBV9 and TRBJ1-3; D gene unclear. This CDR3 comprises 15 residues. Germline assignment: CDR1 SGDLS and CDR2 YYNGEE. The V end was cut by 0 bases, the J end by 0 bases, with 7 bases between. Combining the CDR3 with reference TRBV9 and TRBJ1-3 gives the whole variable domain DSGVTQTPKHLITATGQRVTLRCSPRSGDLSVYWYQQSLDQGLQFLIQYYNGEERAKGNILERFSAQQFPDLHSELNLSSLELGDSALYFCASSVAPFSGNTIYFGEGSWLTVV.

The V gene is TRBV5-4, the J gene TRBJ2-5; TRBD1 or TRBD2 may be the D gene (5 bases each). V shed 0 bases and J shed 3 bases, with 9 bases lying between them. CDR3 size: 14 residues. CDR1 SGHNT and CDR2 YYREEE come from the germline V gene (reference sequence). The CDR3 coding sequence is TGTGCCAGCAGCTTGGGGGACCGAGAAGAGACCCAGTACTTC. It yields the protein CASSLGDREETQYF. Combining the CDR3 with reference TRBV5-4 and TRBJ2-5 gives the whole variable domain ETGVTQSPTHLIKTRGQQVTLRCSSQSGHNTVSWYQQALGQGPQFIFQYYREEENGRGNFPPRFSGLQFPNYSSELNVNALELDDSALYLCASSLGDREETQYFGPGTRLLVL.

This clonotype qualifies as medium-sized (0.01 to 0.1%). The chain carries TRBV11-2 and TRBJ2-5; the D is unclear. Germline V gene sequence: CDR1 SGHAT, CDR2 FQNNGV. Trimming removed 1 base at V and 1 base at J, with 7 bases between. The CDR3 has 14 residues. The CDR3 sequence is CASSLGHGQETQYF. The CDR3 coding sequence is TGTGCCAGCAGCTTAGGGCACGGCCAAGAGACCCAGTACTTC.

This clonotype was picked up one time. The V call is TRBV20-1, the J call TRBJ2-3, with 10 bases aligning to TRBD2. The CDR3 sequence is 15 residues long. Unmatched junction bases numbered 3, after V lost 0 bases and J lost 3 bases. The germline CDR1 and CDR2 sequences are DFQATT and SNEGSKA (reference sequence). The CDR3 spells CSARESGRVTDTQYF. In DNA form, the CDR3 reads TGCAGTGCTAGAGAAAGCGGGAGGGTTACAGATACGCAGTATTTT.

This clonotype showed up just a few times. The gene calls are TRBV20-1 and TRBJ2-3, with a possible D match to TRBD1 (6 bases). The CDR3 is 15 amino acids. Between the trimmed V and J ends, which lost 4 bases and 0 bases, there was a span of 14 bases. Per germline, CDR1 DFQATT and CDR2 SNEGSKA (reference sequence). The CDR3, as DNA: TGCAGTGCTAAATCTGGGACAACTAGCACAGATACGCAGTATTTT. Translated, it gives CSAKSGTTSTDTQYF.

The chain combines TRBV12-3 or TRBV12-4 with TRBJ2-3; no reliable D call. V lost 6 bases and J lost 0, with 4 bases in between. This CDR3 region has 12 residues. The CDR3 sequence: CASSGSTDTQYF. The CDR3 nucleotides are TGTGCCAGCAGCGGGAGCACAGATACGCAGTATTTT.